This T cell receptor (beta chain) was recorded in a study of OX40 agonist ivuxolimab in advanced cancers. Blood got drawn at baseline, again on cycle 4 day 1, and then on cycle 7 day 1. This CDR3 is built from 11 residues. Germline V CDR1 and CDR2: MDHEN, SYDVKM. Profiling relied on immunoSEQ multiplex PCR, and the TCRdb table lists in-frame clones only, not all of them. This sample has around 51,000 clones, with about 80% found just once. To note about this clone: The junction departs from the called germline gene at one end, perhaps through a read error.

Sequenced here: CD4+ or CD8+ T cells sorted from blood, sampled in a trial of the OX40 agonist ivuxolimab. This chain links TRBV28 with TRBJ2-7; D perhaps matches TRBD2 (6 bases). The source is an adult with an advanced solid tumor such as melanoma, head and neck, liver or kidney cancer. The CDR3 region has the DNA TGTGCCAGCAGTTCGAGGGACCAGCGGGACTTC. This encodes CASSSRDQRDF. The full variable domain, rest sourced from reference TRBV28 and TRBJ2-7, is DVKVTQSSRYLVKRTGEKVFLECVQDMDHENMFWYRQDPGLGLRLIYFSYDVKMKEKGDIPEGYSVSREKKERFSLILESASTNQTSMYLCASSSRDQRDFGPGTRLTVT.